The present TCR beta chain was sequenced within a study of cytomegalovirus exposure and HLA in healthy donors. Study observations and caveats: Some V segments could not be told apart, so they were left out, TRBV6-2 and TRBV6-3 among them.

The CDR3 consists of 13 residues. V was cut by 4 bases and J by 5 bases, with 12 bases left in between. Germline V gene lookup returns CDR1 SQVTM and CDR2 ANQGSEA. The PCR made use of 60 Vbeta and 13 Jbeta primers. Sequencing was performed with immunoSEQ multiplex PCR; in TCRdb, only in-frame clones are kept and a portion is missing. This sample has about 99,000 clones, with around 10% found just once. This clone has a handful of counts. The antigen is not known. This TCR came from a man in his forties in good health and CMV-seropositive. The sequenced sample was PBMCs. The chain has TRBV29-1 and TRBJ1-5; D is unresolved. The CDR3 loop reads CSVVPAPYQPQHF. DNA for the CDR3: TGCAGCGTTGTGCCAGCGCCTTATCAGCCCCAGCATTTT.